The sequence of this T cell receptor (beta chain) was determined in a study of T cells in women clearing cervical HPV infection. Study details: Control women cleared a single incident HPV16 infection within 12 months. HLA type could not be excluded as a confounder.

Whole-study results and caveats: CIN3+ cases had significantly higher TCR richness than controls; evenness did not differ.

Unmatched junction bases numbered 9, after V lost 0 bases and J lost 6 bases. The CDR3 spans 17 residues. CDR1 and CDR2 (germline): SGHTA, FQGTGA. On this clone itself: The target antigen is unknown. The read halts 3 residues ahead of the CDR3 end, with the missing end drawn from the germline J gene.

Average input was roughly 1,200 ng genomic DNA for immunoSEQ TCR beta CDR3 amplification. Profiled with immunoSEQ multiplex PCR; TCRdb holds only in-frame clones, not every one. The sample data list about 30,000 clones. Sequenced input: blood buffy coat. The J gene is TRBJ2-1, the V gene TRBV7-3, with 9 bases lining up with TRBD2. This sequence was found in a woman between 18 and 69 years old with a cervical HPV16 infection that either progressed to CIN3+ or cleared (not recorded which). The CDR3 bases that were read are TGTGCCAGCAGCTTAACGCCTGGGACTAGCCAAGGCAATGAG. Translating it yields CASSLTPGTSQGNE. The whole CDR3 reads CASSLTPGTSQGNEQFF.